This T cell receptor beta chain derives from a study of blood T cell repertoires in COVID-19. Turning to the study itself: Samples of COVID-19 (acute and convalescent) were obtained from the United States, Italy and Spain.

A single count supports this clone. Germline is not matched at one junction end, which may reflect a read error. Here immunoSEQ multiplex PCR was the method, and the copy in TCRdb shows in-frame clones only, minus some. The sample includes some 42,000 clones, roughly 84% of them seen just once. The CDR3 covers 15 residues. The V gene's germline CDR1 is MNHNS and CDR2 SASEGT. The clonotype originates from a human donor in a cohort sampled during active COVID-19. Sequencing was done on a sample of peripheral blood. The J gene is TRBJ1-2, the V gene TRBV6-1, with D hard to call. CDR3 region: CASSQAPRTNYGYTF. CDR3 coding DNA: TGTGCCAGCAGTCAAGCACCCAGAACTAACTATGGCTACACCTTC.